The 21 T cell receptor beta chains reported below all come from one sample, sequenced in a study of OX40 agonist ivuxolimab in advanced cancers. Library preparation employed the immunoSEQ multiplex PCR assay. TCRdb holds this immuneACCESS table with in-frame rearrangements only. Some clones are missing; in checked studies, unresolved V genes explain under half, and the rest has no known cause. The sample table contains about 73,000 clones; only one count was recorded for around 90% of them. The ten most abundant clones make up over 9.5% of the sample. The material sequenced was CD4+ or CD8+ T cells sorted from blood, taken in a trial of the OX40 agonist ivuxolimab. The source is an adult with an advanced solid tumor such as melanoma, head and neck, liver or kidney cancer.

The CDR3 is CASSEPGLAYNEQFF. DNA of the CDR3: TGTGCCAGCAGTGAACCGGGACTGGCCTACAATGAGCAGTTCTTC. The V call is TRBV6-1, the J call TRBJ2-1; tentative D call: TRBD2 (6 bases). CDR1 is MNHNS and CDR2 is SASEGT in the germline V gene. V lost 2 bases and J lost 2, with 10 bases in between. The CDR3 sequence is 15 residues long.

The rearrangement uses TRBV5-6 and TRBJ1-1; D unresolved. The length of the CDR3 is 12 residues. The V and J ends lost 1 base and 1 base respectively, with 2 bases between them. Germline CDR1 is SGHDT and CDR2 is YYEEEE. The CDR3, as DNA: TGTGCCAGCAGCTTGTCGAACACTGAAGCTTTCTTT. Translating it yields CASSLSNTEAFF.

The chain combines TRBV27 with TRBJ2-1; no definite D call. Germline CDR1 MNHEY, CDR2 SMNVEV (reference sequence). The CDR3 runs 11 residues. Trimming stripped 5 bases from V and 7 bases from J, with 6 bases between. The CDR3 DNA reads TGTGCCAGCAGTGTTTTAAATGAGCAGTTCTTC. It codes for CASSVLNEQFF.

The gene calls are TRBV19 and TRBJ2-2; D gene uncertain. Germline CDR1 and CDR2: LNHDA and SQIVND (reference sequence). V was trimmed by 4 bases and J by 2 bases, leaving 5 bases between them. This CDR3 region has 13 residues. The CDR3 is CASSRHNTGELFF. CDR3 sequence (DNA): TGTGCCAGTAGTAGACACAACACCGGGGAGCTGTTTTTT. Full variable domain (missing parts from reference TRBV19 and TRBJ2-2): DGGITQSPKYLFRKEGQNVTLSCEQNLNHDAMYWYRQDPGQGLRLIYYSQIVNDFQKGDIAEGYSVSREKKESFPLTVTSAQKNPTAFYLCASSRHNTGELFFGEGSRLTVL.

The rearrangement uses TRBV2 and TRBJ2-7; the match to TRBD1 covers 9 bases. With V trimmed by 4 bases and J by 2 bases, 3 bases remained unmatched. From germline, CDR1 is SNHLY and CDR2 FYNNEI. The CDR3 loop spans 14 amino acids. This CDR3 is CASSGWDRAYEQYF. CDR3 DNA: TGTGCCAGCAGTGGTTGGGACAGGGCCTACGAGCAGTACTTC.

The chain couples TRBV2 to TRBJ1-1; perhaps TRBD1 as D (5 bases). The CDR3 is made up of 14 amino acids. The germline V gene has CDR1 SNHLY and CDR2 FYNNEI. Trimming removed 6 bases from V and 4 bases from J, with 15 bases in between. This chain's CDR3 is CASSSGLLGTEAFF. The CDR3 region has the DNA TGTGCCAGCAGCTCGGGACTTTTAGGCACTGAAGCTTTCTTT.

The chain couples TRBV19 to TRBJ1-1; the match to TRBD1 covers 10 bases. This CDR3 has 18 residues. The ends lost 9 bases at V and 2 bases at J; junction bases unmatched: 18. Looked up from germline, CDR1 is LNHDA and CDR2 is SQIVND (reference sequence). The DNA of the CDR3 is TGTGCCAGCGGGGTCCGGGACAGGGGCGTCCCACGCAACACTGAAGCTTTCTTT. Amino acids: CASGVRDRGVPRNTEAFF.

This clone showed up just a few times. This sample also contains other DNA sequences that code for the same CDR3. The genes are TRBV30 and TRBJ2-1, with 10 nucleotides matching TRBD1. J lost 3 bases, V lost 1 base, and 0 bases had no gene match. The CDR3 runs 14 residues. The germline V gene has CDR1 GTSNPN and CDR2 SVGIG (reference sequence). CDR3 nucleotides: TGTGCCTGGAGTGGGGACAGGGGCTACAATGAGCAGTTCTTC. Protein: CAWSGDRGYNEQFF.

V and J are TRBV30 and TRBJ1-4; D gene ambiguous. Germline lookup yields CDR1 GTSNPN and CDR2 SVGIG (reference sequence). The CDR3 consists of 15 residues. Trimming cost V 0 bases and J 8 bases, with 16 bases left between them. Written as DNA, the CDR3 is TGTGCCTGGAGTGTAGTTCGTGCAGTCAACGAAAAACTGTTTTTT. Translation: CAWSVVRAVNEKLFF.

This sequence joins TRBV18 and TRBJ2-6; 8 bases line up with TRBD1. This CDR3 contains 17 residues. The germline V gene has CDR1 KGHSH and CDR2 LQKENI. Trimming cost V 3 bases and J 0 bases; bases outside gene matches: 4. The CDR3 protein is CASSPRGQASGANVLTF. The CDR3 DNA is TGTGCCAGCTCACCCCGGGGACAGGCCTCTGGGGCCAACGTCCTGACTTTC.

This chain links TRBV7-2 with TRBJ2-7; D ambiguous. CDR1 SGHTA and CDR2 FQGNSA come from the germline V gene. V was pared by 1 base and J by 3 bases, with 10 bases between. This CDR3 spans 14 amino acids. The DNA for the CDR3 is TGTGCCAGCAGCTTAGGCTTATCTGGCTACGAGCAGTACTTC. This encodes CASSLGLSGYEQYF.

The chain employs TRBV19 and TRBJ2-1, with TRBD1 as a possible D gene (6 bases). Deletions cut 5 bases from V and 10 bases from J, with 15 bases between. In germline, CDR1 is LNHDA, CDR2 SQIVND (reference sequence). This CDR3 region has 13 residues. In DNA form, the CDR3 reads TGTGCCAGTAGTGCAACCGGGACACTAGAGCAGTTCTTC. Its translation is CASSATGTLEQFF. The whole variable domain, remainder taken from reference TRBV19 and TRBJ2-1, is DGGITQSPKYLFRKEGQNVTLSCEQNLNHDAMYWYRQDPGQGLRLIYYSQIVNDFQKGDIAEGYSVSREKKESFPLTVTSAQKNPTAFYLCASSATGTLEQFFGPGTRLTVL.

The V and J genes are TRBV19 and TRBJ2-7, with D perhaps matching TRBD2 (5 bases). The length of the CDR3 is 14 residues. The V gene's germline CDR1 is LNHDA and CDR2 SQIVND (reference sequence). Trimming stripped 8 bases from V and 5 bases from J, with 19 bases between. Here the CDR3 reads CASSQDLYNDEQYF. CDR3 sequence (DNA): TGTGCCAGTTCCCAGGACTTATACAACGACGAGCAGTACTTC.

CDR3 nucleotides: TGTGCCAGGACCGAGCTTGCGCCCAAACTAGCGGGCCGCTCCTACGAGCAGTACTTC. This encodes CARTELAPKLAGRSYEQYF. V and J are TRBV6-4 and TRBJ2-7, with TRBD2 matching over 9 bases. The CDR3 runs 19 residues. Germline V gene sequence: CDR1 MRHNA, CDR2 SNTAGT. J was trimmed by 0 bases and V by 9 bases; bases with no gene match: 21.

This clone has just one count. The CDR3 protein is CASSPPSYNEQFF. The DNA of the CDR3 is TGCGCCAGCAGCCCCCCTTCCTACAATGAGCAGTTCTTC. The chain uses TRBV5-1 and TRBJ2-1; no clear D. V lost 4 bases and J 1 base, leaving 6 bases between the germline ends. The CDR3 is made up of 13 amino acids. Germline CDR1 and CDR2: SGHRS and YFSETQ.

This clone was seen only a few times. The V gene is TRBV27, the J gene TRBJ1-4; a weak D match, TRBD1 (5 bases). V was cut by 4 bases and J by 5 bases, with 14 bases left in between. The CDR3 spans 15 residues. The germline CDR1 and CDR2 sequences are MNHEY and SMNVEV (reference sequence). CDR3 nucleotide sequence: TGTGCCAGCAGTTACGGCGACAGAAGAAATGAAAAACTGTTTTTT. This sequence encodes CASSYGDRRNEKLFF.

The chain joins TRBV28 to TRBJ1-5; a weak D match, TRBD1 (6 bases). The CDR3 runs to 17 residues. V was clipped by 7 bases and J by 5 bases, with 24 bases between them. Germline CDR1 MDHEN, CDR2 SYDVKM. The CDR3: CASKPSFRARGDQPQHF. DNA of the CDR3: TGTGCCAGCAAACCCTCCTTCCGCGCCAGGGGAGATCAGCCCCAGCATTTT.

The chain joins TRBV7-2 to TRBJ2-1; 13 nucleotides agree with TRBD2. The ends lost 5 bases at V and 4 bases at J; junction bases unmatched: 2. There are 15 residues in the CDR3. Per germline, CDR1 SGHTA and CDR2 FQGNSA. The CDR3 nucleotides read TGTGCCAGCAGCGGACTAGCGGGAGATTACAATGAGCAGTTCTTC. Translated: CASSGLAGDYNEQFF.

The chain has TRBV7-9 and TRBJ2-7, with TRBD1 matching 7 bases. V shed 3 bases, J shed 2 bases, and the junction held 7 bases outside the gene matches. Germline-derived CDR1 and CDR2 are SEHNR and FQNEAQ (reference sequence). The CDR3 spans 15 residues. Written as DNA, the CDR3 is TGTGCCAGCAGCTTCCGGGACAGAGGAACCTACGAGCAGTACTTC. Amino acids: CASSFRDRGTYEQYF.

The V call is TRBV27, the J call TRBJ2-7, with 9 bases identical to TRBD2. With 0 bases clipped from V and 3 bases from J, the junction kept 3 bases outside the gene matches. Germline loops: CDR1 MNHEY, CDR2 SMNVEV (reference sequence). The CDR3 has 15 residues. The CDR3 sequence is CASSLSVAGVYEQYF. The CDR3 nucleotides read TGTGCCAGCAGTTTATCCGTAGCGGGGGTCTACGAGCAGTACTTC.

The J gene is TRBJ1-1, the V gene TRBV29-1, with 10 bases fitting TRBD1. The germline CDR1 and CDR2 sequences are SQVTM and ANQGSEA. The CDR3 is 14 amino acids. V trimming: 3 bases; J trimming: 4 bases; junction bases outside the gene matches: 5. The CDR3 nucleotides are TGCAGCGTTGAGACAGGGGGCTTCGGCACTGAAGCTTTCTTT. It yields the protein CSVETGGFGTEAFF. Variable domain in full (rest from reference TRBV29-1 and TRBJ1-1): SAVISQKPSRDICQRGTSLTIQCQVDSQVTMMFWYRQQPGQSLTLIATANQGSEATYESGFVIDKFPISRPNLTFSTLTVSNMSPEDSSIYLCSVETGGFGTEAFFGQGTRLTVV.